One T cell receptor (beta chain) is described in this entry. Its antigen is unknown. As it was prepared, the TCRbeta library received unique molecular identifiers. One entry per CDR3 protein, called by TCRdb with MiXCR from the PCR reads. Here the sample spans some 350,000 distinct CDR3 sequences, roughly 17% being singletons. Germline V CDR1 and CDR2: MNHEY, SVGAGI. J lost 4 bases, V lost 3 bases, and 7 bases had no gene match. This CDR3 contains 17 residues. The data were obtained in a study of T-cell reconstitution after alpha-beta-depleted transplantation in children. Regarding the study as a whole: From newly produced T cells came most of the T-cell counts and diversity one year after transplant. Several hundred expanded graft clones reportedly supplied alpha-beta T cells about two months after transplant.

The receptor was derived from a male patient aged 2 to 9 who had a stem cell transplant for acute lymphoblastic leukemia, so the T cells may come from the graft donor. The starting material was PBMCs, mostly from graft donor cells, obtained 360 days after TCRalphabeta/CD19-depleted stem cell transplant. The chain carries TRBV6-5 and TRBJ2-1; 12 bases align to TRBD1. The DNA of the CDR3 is TGTGCCAGCAGTTATCCGGGACAGGGGGCGGGGTACAATGAGCAGTTCTTC. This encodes CASSYPGQGAGYNEQFF.